The rows below give T cell receptor beta chains drawn from one sample of a study of blood T cell repertoires in COVID-19. TCRdb keeps only in-frame clones here, not all; method: immunoSEQ multiplex PCR. The sample holds 100,000 to 120,000 clones, 87% seen once. Sequencing was done on a sample of peripheral blood. The receptors here all came from a human donor in a cohort sampled during active COVID-19. Both conserved end residues are part of each CDR3. Each record gives: clone size, D gene, V gene, CDR3 length, J gene, CDR3 protein, CDR3 DNA. D genes are given only for firm matches. Clone size is given for some rows only: seen once, a few or many times, or a class if the clone is expanded.

.	TRBD2	TRBV5-1	17	TRBJ2-7	CASSLFPGLAGSGEQYF	TGCGCCAGCAGCTTATTCCCAGGACTAGCGGGGTCGGGCGAGCAGTACTTC
.	.	TRBV5-1	16	TRBJ1-1	CASSLSRGEGNTEAFF	TGCGCCAGCAGCTTGTCCAGGGGCGAGGGGAACACTGAAGCTTTCTTT
.	.	TRBV6-5	15	TRBJ2-5	CASSSPTRSRETQYF	TGTGCCAGCAGTTCCCCAACTAGATCGAGAGAGACCCAGTACTTC
.	.	TRBV14	14	TRBJ1-6	CASCFSGRNSPLHF	TGTGCCAGCTGTTTTTCCGGGAGGAATTCACCCCTCCACTTT
.	.	TRBV4-1	17	TRBJ2-7	CASSQDWVRRGPYEQYF	TGCGCCAGCAGCCAAGATTGGGTCAGGAGGGGGCCCTACGAGCAGTACTTC
few	.	TRBV7-8	14	TRBJ2-5	CASSLVRLEETQYF	TGTGCCAGCAGCTTAGTTAGACTCGAAGAGACCCAGTACTTC
.	.	TRBV11-2	15	TRBJ2-1	CASSLTGGLNNEQFF	TGTGCCAGCAGCTTAACCGGGGGACTTAACAATGAGCAGTTCTTC
once	TRBD2	TRBV7-2	15	TRBJ2-3	CASSSGGTSSRTQYF	TGTGCCAGCAGCTCAGGTGGGACTAGCAGTAGGACGCAGTATTTT
.	TRBD1	TRBV6-1	17	TRBJ1-6	CASSAALTGGSGSPLHF	TGTGCCAGCAGTGCAGCCTTGACAGGGGGGAGCGGTTCACCCCTCCACTTT
.	.	TRBV19	14	TRBJ2-1	CASSITGSTGEQFF	TGTGCCAGTAGTATAACCGGGAGTACAGGTGAGCAGTTCTTC
.	TRBD2	TRBV7-2	14	TRBJ2-5	CASSSGLAAETQYF	TGTGCCAGCAGCTCTGGACTAGCGGCAGAGACCCAGTACTTC
.	TRBD1	TRBV5-4	13	TRBJ1-6	CASSTDRGSPLHF	TGTGCCAGCAGCACAGACAGGGGTTCACCCCTCCACTTT
medium-sized	TRBD2	TRBV27	14	TRBJ2-7	CASSLAGDSYEQYF	TGTGCCAGCAGTTTAGCGGGGGACTCCTACGAGCAGTACTTC
.	TRBD1	TRBV4-1	15	TRBJ1-1	CASSPLSTGDTEAFF	TGCGCCAGCAGCCCCCTCTCGACAGGGGACACTGAAGCTTTCTTT
.	.	TRBV6-5	16	TRBJ2-6	CASSYSGGSGANVLTF	TGTGCCAGCAGTTACTCAGGGGGCTCTGGGGCCAACGTCCTGACTTTC
.	.	TRBV28	12	TRBJ1-1	CASWDLNTEAFF	TGTGCCAGTTGGGACTTAAACACTGAAGCTTTCTTT
.	.	TRBV28	13	TRBJ2-7	CASSSDGGSAQYF	TGTGCCAGCAGCTCCGACGGGGGATCTGCGCAGTACTTC
.	.	TRBV3-1/TRBV3-2	12	TRBJ2-5	CASSRGQNDQYF	TGTGCCAGCAGCCGTGGACAGAACGATCAGTACTTC
once	TRBD1	TRBV28	12	TRBJ2-1	CASSLWRTGQFF	TGTGCCAGCAGTTTATGGCGGACAGGGCAGTTCTTC
.	.	TRBV5-4	14	TRBJ2-5	CASTIGGSSETQYF	TGTGCCAGCACCATTGGGGGGTCAAGCGAGACCCAGTACTTC
once	TRBD2	TRBV27	16	TRBJ2-1	CASKAPAGGSYNEQFF	TGTGCCAGCAAGGCCCCAGCGGGAGGTTCCTACAATGAGCAGTTCTTC
.	TRBD1	TRBV10-3	20	TRBJ1-1	CAISDPVGTGGRGVNTEAFF	TGTGCCATCAGTGACCCTGTAGGAACAGGGGGAAGGGGAGTGAACACTGAAGCTTTCTTT
.	TRBD1	TRBV27	16	TRBJ2-2	CASSRTQGSNTGELFF	TGTGCCAGCAGCCGCACACAGGGGTCAAACACCGGGGAGCTGTTTTTT
.	TRBD1	TRBV6-1	17	TRBJ1-5	CASSGGTGGQTSQPQHF	TGTGCCAGCAGTGGAGGGACAGGGGGCCAGACCAGCCAGCCCCAGCATTTT
.	TRBD1	TRBV19	17	TRBJ1-4	CASSPQRDGTGDEKLFF	TGTGCCAGTAGTCCGCAACGCGACGGGACAGGGGATGAAAAACTGTTTTTT
.	.	TRBV28	12	TRBJ1-5	CASSSQGWAQHF	TGTGCCAGCAGTTCCCAGGGTTGGGCCCAGCATTTT
.	TRBD1	TRBV6-5	14	TRBJ2-2	CASTHQGDTGELFF	TGTGCCAGCACGCACCAGGGGGACACCGGGGAGCTGTTTTTT
few	.	TRBV6-1	14	TRBJ1-1	CASSEKGQNTEAFF	TGTGCCAGCAGTGAAAAGGGGCAGAACACTGAAGCTTTCTTT
once	TRBD1	TRBV6-5	14	TRBJ2-7	CASRTGTGGFEQYF	TGTGCCAGCAGGACCGGGACAGGGGGCTTCGAGCAGTACTTC
.	.	TRBV6-6	13	TRBJ2-7	CASKGVSGYEQYF	TGTGCCAGCAAAGGAGTCAGTGGGTACGAGCAGTACTTC
.	.	TRBV3-1/TRBV3-2	16	TRBJ2-2	CASRQSGTLNTGELFF	TGTGCCAGCAGACAGAGTGGGACATTAAACACCGGGGAGCTGTTTTTT
.	TRBD1	TRBV7-9	12	TRBJ2-1	CASSPTGGEQFF	TGTGCCAGCAGCCCGACAGGGGGTGAGCAGTTCTTC
.	TRBD1	TRBV29-1	13	TRBJ1-1	CSVVMDRGRAAFF	TGCAGCGTTGTGATGGACAGGGGCAGGGCAGCTTTCTTT
.	.	TRBV12-3/TRBV12-4	12	TRBJ1-1	CASSPGRHEAFF	TGTGCCAGCAGTCCGGGGAGGCATGAAGCTTTCTTT
once	.	TRBV5-1	14	TRBJ1-1	CASSFQGVDTEAFF	TGCGCCAGCAGCTTTCAGGGCGTCGACACTGAAGCTTTCTTT
.	.	TRBV29-1	10	TRBJ1-2	CSVDGGGYTF	TGCAGCGTCGACGGCGGTGGCTACACCTTC
.	.	TRBV3-1/TRBV3-2	13	TRBJ1-5	CASSMVRDQPQHF	TGTGCCAGCAGCATGGTTAGAGATCAGCCCCAGCATTTT
.	.	TRBV11-2	13	TRBJ1-2	CASSRSQDYGYTF	TGTGCCAGCAGCCGATCGCAGGACTATGGCTACACCTTC
.	.	TRBV28	12	TRBJ1-3	CASSFAGNTIYF	TGTGCCAGCAGTTTCGCTGGAAACACCATATATTTT
.	.	TRBV24-1	12	TRBJ2-3	CATSGQGFPQYF	TGTGCCACCAGTGGTCAGGGCTTCCCGCAGTATTTT
.	TRBD1	TRBV6-5	14	TRBJ1-1	CASSLDRGNTEAFF	TGTGCCAGCAGTTTGGACAGGGGAAACACTGAAGCTTTCTTT